This is a list of T cell receptor beta chains from one sample in a study of a mutant IDH1 vaccine in newly diagnosed glioma. No antigens are known for them. Clones were sequenced by immunoSEQ multiplex PCR, and TCRdb holds only the in-frame ones, with some missing. The data show 120,000 or so clones, roughly 78% seen once. The material was PBMCs, obtained from a glioma patient whose treatment included an IDH1 peptide vaccine. Every receptor here comes from a man in his forties with glioma. Both conserved end residues are part of each CDR3. A D gene is named only where the DNA matches it firmly. The size field is filled for only some rows; it gives once, few, many or a size class.

cdr3_aa: CSAASRQESEAFF; cdr3_nt: TGCAGCGCTGCCTCGAGACAGGAATCGGAAGCTTTCTTT; v_call: TRBV29-1; j_call: TRBJ1-1; d_call: .; clone_size: .
cdr3_aa: CASSSTSGSQETQYF; cdr3_nt: TGTGCCAGCAGCTCGACTAGCGGGTCTCAAGAGACCCAGTACTTC; v_call: TRBV27; j_call: TRBJ2-5; d_call: TRBD2; clone_size: .
cdr3_aa: CAISERDTSNSPLHF; cdr3_nt: TGTGCCATCAGTGAGAGGGACACCTCTAATTCACCCCTCCACTTT; v_call: TRBV10-3; j_call: TRBJ1-6; d_call: .; clone_size: .
cdr3_aa: CASSLLAINRFSGNTIYF; cdr3_nt: TGTGCCAGCAGCTTATTAGCGATAAATAGGTTCTCTGGAAACACCATATATTTT; v_call: TRBV7-2; j_call: TRBJ1-3; d_call: .; clone_size: once
cdr3_aa: CASSLLTLTGELFF; cdr3_nt: TGTGCCAGCAGTTTATTGACACTCACCGGGGAGCTGTTTTTT; v_call: TRBV7-2; j_call: TRBJ2-2; d_call: .; clone_size: .
cdr3_aa: CASSTPDEAYEQYF; cdr3_nt: TGTGCCAGCAGTACACCGGACGAGGCCTACGAGCAGTACTTC; v_call: TRBV28; j_call: TRBJ2-7; d_call: .; clone_size: .
cdr3_aa: CAISESTYRDYGYTF; cdr3_nt: TGTGCCATCAGTGAGTCGACGTATAGGGATTATGGCTACACCTTC; v_call: TRBV10-3; j_call: TRBJ1-2; d_call: .; clone_size: few
cdr3_aa: CASSSEGVVYGYTF; cdr3_nt: TGTGCCAGCAGCTCCGAAGGGGTGGTCTATGGCTACACCTTC; v_call: TRBV7-9; j_call: TRBJ1-2; d_call: .; clone_size: once
cdr3_aa: CASSLVAGRPGNTIYF; cdr3_nt: TGTGCCAGCAGCTTAGTCGCAGGGAGGCCTGGAAACACCATATATTTT; v_call: TRBV7-2; j_call: TRBJ1-3; d_call: .; clone_size: .
cdr3_aa: CSARPAYGYTF; cdr3_nt: TGCAGTGCTAGACCTGCCTATGGCTACACCTTC; v_call: TRBV20-1; j_call: TRBJ1-2; d_call: .; clone_size: .
cdr3_aa: CASSPGHNEQFF; cdr3_nt: TGTGCCAGCAGCCCCGGGCACAATGAGCAGTTCTTC; v_call: TRBV5-6; j_call: TRBJ2-1; d_call: .; clone_size: once
cdr3_aa: CASSPGTGGETQYF; cdr3_nt: TGCGCCAGCAGCCCGGGGACAGGGGGCGAGACCCAGTACTTC; v_call: TRBV5-1; j_call: TRBJ2-5; d_call: TRBD1; clone_size: .
cdr3_aa: CASSLAGRAHEQYF; cdr3_nt: TGTGCCAGCAGCTTAGCCGGCAGGGCCCACGAGCAGTACTTC; v_call: TRBV7-2; j_call: TRBJ2-7; d_call: .; clone_size: .
cdr3_aa: CAWSAGDSGNTIYF; cdr3_nt: TGTGCCTGGAGTGCAGGGGACTCTGGAAACACCATATATTTT; v_call: TRBV30; j_call: TRBJ1-3; d_call: .; clone_size: .
cdr3_aa: CASSPAGTGDYEQYF; cdr3_nt: TGTGCTAGCAGCCCTGCAGGGACAGGGGATTACGAGCAGTACTTC; v_call: TRBV7-7; j_call: TRBJ2-7; d_call: TRBD1; clone_size: .
cdr3_aa: CASSYRRGASNQPQHF; cdr3_nt: TGTGCCAGCAGTTACCGAAGGGGGGCGAGCAATCAGCCCCAGCATTTT; v_call: TRBV6-6; j_call: TRBJ1-5; d_call: .; clone_size: .
cdr3_aa: CATRKGAYEQYF; cdr3_nt: TGTGCCACCCGAAAGGGGGCCTACGAGCAGTACTTC; v_call: TRBV28; j_call: TRBJ2-7; d_call: .; clone_size: .